The source of this TCR beta chain is a study of neurological immune-mediated disorders. About the research overall: Of the 35 or so patients who had multiple sclerosis, about 30 had the relapsing-remitting form and 3 had the secondary progressive form. Findings and caveats of the study: The absence of any CDR3 amino acid sequence shared by expanded clones across subjects suggests that repertoires were private in all groups.

This clonotype was counted many times. Its specificity is not known. The cDNA was synthesized by means of template-switch 5'RACE, which was carried out with 10-nucleotide random UMIs. MiXCR, applied by TCRdb to the 5' RACE reads, yields one record per CDR3 protein. The sample yields tens of thousands of distinct CDR3 sequences, 2% to 3% seen once. The sequencing input was PBMCs. This TCR was recovered from a man aged 45 to 65 with multiple sclerosis.

The CDR3: CASSKTGRGYTF. Written as DNA, the CDR3 is TGTGCCAGCAGCAAAACAGGGAGAGGCTACACCTTC. The V gene is TRBV14, the J gene TRBJ1-2, with D maybe TRBD1 (6 bases). The V end lost 5 bases, the J end lost 8 bases, and 12 bases lay between the germline ends. Germline V gene data show CDR1 as SGHDN and CDR2 as FVKESK. The CDR3 loop spans 12 amino acids.